This TCR beta chain was found in a study of cytomegalovirus exposure and HLA in healthy donors. The study ran its PCR with 60 Vbeta and 13 Jbeta primers. Produced via immunoSEQ multiplex PCR; TCRdb's table is partial and in-frame only. The repertoire holds about 18,000 clones, under 80% seen once, with more than 3% in the top ten. The CDR3 is made up of 14 amino acids. After removal of 3 bases from V and 5 bases from J, the junction contained 4 bases not matched to a gene. Germline V gene data show CDR1 as GTSNPN and CDR2 as SVGIG (reference sequence). The TCR originated in a man aged 18 to 30 in good health and CMV-seronegative. The chain combines TRBV30 with TRBJ1-5, with 10 bases fitting TRBD1. The sample consisted of PBMCs. The CDR3 bases are TGTGCCTGGAGCTTGGGGACAGGGGATCAGCCCCAGCATTTT. Residues: CAWSLGTGDQPQHF.